This T cell receptor beta chain was obtained from a study of cytomegalovirus exposure and HLA in healthy donors. Losses at the gene ends were 4 bases for V and 1 base for J; bases not matched to a gene: 8. In germline, CDR1 is GTSNPN, CDR2 SVGIG (reference sequence). This CDR3 comprises 15 residues. The PCR was carried out with 60 Vbeta primers and 13 Jbeta primers. Data came from immunoSEQ multiplex PCR; TCRdb stores just in-frame clones and leaves some out. This sample has 75,000 to 95,000 clones; approximately 84% occur once, and the top ten carry around 2.3%. The sample was PBMCs. The chain uses TRBV30 and TRBJ2-7; 9 bases are a match to TRBD2. This sequence originates from a man younger than 30 in good health and CMV-seronegative. As DNA, the CDR3 is TGTGCCTGGAAGTTTGGTAGCGGGAGTTCCTACGAGCAGTACTTC. Translating it yields CAWKFGSGSSYEQYF.